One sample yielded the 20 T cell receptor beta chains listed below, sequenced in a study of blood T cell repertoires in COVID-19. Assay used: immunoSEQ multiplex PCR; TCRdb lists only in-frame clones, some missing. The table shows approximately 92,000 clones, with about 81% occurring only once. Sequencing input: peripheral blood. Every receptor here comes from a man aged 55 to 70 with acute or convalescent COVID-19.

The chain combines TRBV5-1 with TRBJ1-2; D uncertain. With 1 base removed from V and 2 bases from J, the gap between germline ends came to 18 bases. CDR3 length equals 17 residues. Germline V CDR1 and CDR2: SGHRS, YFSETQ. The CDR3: CASSLNANKARNYGYTF. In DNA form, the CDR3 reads TGCGCCAGCAGCTTGAACGCGAACAAGGCGAGGAACTATGGCTACACCTTC.

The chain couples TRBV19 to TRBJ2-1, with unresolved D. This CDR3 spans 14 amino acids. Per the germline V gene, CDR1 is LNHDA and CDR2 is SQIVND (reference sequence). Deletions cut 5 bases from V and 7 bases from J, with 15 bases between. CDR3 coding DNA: TGTGCCAGTAGTCCCGGGTCTGTTTGGAATGAGCAGTTCTTC. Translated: CASSPGSVWNEQFF.

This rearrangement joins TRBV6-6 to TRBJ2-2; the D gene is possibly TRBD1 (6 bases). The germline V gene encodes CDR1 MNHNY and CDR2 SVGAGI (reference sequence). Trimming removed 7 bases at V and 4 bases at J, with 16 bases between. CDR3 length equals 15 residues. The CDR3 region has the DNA TGTGCCAGCATGGACAGAAACAGGATCACCGGGGAGCTGTTTTTT. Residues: CASMDRNRITGELFF.

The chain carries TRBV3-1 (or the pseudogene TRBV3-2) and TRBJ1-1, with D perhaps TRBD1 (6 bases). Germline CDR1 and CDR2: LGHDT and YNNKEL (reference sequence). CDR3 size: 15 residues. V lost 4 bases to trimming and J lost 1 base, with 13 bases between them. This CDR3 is CASSPTGKANTEAFF. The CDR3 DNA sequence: TGTGCCAGCAGCCCCACAGGGAAGGCGAACACTGAAGCTTTCTTT.

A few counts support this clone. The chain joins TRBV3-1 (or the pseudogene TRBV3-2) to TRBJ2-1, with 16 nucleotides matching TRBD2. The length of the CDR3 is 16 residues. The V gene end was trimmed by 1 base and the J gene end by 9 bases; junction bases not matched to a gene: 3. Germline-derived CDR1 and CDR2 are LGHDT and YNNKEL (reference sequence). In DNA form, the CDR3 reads TGTGCCAGCAGCCAAGTCGGGACTAGCGGGGGGGGTGAGCAGTTCTTC. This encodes CASSQVGTSGGGEQFF.

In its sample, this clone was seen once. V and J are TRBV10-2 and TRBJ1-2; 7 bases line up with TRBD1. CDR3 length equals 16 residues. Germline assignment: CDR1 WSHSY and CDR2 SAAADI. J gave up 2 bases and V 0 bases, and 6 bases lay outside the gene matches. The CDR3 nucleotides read TGCGCCAGCAGTGAGTCGGAACAGGGGACAAACTATGGCTACACCTTC. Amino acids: CASSESEQGTNYGYTF.

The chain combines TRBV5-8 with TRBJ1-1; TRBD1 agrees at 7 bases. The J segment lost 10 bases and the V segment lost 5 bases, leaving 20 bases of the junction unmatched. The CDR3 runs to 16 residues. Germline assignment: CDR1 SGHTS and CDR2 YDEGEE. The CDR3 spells CASSQRNRGRYVGAFF. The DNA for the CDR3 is TGTGCCAGCAGTCAACGAAACAGGGGACGGTATGTTGGAGCTTTCTTT. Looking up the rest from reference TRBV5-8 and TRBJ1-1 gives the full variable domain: EAGVTQSPTHLIKTRGQQATLRCSPISGHTSVYWYQQALGLGLQFLLWYDEGEERNRGNFPPRFSGRQFPNYSSELNVNALELEDSALYLCASSQRNRGRYVGAFFGQGTRLTVV.

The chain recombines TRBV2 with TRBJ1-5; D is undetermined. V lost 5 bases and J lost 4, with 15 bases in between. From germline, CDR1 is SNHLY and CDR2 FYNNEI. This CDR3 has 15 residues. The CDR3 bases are TGTGCCAGCAGTTTGCCCTCTCGGAGGAATCAGCCCCAGCATTTT. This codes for CASSLPSRRNQPQHF.

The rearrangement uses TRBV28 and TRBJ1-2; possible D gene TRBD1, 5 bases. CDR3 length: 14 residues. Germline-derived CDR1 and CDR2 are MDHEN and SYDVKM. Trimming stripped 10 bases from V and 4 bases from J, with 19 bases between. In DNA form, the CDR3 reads TGTGCCACCCCTCAGGGCCAGGGCGGCTATGGCTACACCTTC. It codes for CATPQGQGGYGYTF.

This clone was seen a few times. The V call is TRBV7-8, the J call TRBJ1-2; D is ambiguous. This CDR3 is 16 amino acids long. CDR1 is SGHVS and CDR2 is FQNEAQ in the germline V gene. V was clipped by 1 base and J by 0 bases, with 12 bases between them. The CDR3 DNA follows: TGTGCCAGCAGCTTAGTTTCGGCGGTCACTAACTATGGCTACACCTTC. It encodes CASSLVSAVTNYGYTF.

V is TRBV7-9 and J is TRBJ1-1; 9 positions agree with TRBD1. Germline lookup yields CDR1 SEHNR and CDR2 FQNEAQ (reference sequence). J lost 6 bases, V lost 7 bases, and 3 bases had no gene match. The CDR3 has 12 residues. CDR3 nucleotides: TGTGCCAGCAAGGACAGGGGCTCTGAAGCTTTCTTT. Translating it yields CASKDRGSEAFF.

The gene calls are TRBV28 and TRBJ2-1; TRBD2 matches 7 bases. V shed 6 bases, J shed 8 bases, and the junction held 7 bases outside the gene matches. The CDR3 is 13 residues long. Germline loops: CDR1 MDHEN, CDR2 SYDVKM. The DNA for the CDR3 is TGTGCCAGCAGGCGGGGGTCTAGCGATGAGCAGTTCTTC. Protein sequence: CASRRGSSDEQFF.

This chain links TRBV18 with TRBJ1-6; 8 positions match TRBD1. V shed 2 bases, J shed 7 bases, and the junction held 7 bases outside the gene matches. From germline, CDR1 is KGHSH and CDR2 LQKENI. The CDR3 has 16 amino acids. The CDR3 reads CASSPGTGVGNSPLHF. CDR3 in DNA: TGTGCCAGCTCACCAGGGACAGGAGTGGGGAATTCACCCCTCCACTTT.

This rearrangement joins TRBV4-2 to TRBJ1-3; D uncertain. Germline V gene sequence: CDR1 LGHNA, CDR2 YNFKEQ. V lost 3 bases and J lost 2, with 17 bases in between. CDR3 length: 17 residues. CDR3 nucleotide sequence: TGTGCCAGCAGCCAGGCCCCAATTCAATCCACTGGAAACACCATATATTTT. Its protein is CASSQAPIQSTGNTIYF.

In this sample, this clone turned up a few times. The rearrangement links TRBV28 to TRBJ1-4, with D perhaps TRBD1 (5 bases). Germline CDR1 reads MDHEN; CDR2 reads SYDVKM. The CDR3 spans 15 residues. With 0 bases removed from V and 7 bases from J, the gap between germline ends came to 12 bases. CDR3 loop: CASSLWTEDGEKLFF. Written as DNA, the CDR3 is TGTGCCAGCAGTTTATGGACAGAAGACGGTGAAAAACTGTTTTTT.

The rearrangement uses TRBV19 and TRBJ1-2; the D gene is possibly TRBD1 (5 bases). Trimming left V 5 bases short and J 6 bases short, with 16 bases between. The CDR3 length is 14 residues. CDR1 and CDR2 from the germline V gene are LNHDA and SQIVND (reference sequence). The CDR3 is CASSGGVGTNGYTF. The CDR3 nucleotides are TGTGCCAGTAGTGGTGGGGTTGGGACTAATGGCTACACCTTC.

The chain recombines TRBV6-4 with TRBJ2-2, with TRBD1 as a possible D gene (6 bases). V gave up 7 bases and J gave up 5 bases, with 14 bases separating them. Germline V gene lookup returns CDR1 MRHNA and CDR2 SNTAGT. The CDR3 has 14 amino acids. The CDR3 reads CASTPDQGTGELFF. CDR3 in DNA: TGTGCCAGCACCCCGGACCAGGGGACCGGGGAGCTGTTTTTT.

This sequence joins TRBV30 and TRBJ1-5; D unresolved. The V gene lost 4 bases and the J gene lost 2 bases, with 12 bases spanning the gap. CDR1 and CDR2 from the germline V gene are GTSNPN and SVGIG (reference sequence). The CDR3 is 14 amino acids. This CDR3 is CAWNREVGNQPQHF. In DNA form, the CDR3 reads TGTGCCTGGAACCGGGAGGTGGGCAATCAGCCCCAGCATTTT.

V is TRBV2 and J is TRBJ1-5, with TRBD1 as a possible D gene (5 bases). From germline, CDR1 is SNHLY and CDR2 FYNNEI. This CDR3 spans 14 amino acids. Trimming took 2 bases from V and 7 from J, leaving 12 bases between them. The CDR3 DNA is TGTGCCAGCAGTGAAAATAGGGGTCAACAGCCCCAGCATTTT. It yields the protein CASSENRGQQPQHF. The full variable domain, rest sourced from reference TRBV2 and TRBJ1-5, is EPEVTQTPSHQVTQMGQEVILRCVPISNHLYFYWYRQILGQKVEFLVSFYNNEISEKSEIFDDQFSVERPDGSNFTLKIRSTKLEDSAMYFCASSENRGQQPQHFGDGTRLSIL.

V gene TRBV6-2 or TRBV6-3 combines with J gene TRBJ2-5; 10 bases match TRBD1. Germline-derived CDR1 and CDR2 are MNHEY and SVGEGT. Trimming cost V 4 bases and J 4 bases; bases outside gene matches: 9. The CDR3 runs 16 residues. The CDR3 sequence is CASSSRQGAGGETQYF. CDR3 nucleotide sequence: TGTGCCAGCAGTTCCCGACAGGGGGCCGGTGGAGAGACCCAGTACTTC.